Shown below are 9 T cell receptor beta chains from a single sample sequenced in a study of shared clonotypes between healthy human individuals. Data came from immunoSEQ multiplex PCR; TCRdb stores just in-frame clones and leaves some out. The profile shows roughly 1,500,000 clones, 95% to 99% of them singletons. The sample comprised naive CD4+ T cells sorted from blood. Described subset: CD45RA+ positively selected. The receptors shown here come from a man younger than 45 in good health.

The chain carries TRBV29-1 and TRBJ1-1; D gene ambiguous. Trimming pared 3 bases from V and 1 base from J, leaving 6 bases between. Germline CDR1 is SQVTM and CDR2 is ANQGSEA. This CDR3 has 12 amino acids. The CDR3 spells CSVDIGNTEAFF. For the CDR3, the DNA is TGCAGCGTTGATATTGGGAACACTGAAGCTTTCTTT.

This chain uses TRBV5-1 with TRBJ2-2, with D perhaps matching TRBD2 (5 bases). CDR1 and CDR2 (germline): SGHRS, YFSETQ. The CDR3 is 15 amino acids. Trimming cost V 2 bases and J 3 bases, with 11 bases left between them. The CDR3 sequence: CASSFGVRDTGELFF. The CDR3 DNA follows: TGCGCCAGCAGCTTTGGGGTGAGGGACACCGGGGAGCTGTTTTTT. The full variable domain, completed using reference TRBV5-1 and TRBJ2-2, is KAGVTQTPRYLIKTRGQQVTLSCSPISGHRSVSWYQQTPGQGLQFLFEYFSETQRNKGNFPGRFSGRQFSNSRSEMNVSTLELGDSALYLCASSFGVRDTGELFFGEGSRLTVL.

The genes are TRBV18 and TRBJ2-7, with TRBD2 matching over 7 bases. The germline V gene has CDR1 KGHSH and CDR2 LQKENI. The ends lost 0 bases at V and 4 bases at J; junction bases unmatched: 24. The CDR3 loop spans 21 amino acids. The CDR3 is CASSPPVFGGSKMALRYEQYF. CDR3 bases: TGTGCCAGCTCACCACCGGTTTTTGGCGGGAGCAAAATGGCCCTCCGGTACGAGCAGTACTTC.

The chain couples TRBV6-5 to TRBJ2-6; D is ambiguous. The ends were cut back, 2 bases at V and 0 bases at J, with 8 bases in the middle. CDR1 is MNHEY, CDR2 SVGAGI, per germline. This CDR3 spans 16 amino acids. The CDR3 bases are TGTGCCAGCAGTTACGCTCCGCGCTCTGGGGCCAACGTCCTGACTTTC. Amino acid sequence: CASSYAPRSGANVLTF.

The chain is built from TRBV19 and TRBJ2-7; perhaps TRBD2 as D (6 bases). Germline assignment: CDR1 LNHDA and CDR2 SQIVND (reference sequence). The CDR3 is 15 residues long. Trimming left V 4 bases short and J 3 bases short, with 16 bases between. CDR3 in DNA: TGTGCCAGTAGTAGCCGGGCGGGATGGGTCTACGAGCAGTACTTC. It translates to CASSSRAGWVYEQYF.

This clone was seen once. The V and J genes are TRBV28 and TRBJ2-1; D gene ambiguous. Trimming removed 8 bases from V and 9 bases from J, with 11 bases in between. There are 11 residues in the CDR3. Germline CDR1 is MDHEN and CDR2 is SYDVKM. DNA for the CDR3: TGTGCCAGCCGTCGAAGGCGTGAGCAGTTCTTC. Its translation is CASRRRREQFF. Based on the CDR3 plus reference TRBV28 and TRBJ2-1, the full variable domain is DVKVTQSSRYLVKRTGEKVFLECVQDMDHENMFWYRQDPGLGLRLIYFSYDVKMKEKGDIPEGYSVSREKKERFSLILESASTNQTSMYLCASRRRREQFFGPGTRLTVL.

For this clone: Other nucleotide sequences from this sample produce the same CDR3. The chain carries TRBV5-1 and TRBJ2-1; D call uncertain. Deletions cut 0 bases from V and 3 bases from J, with 7 bases between. CDR3 length: 14 amino acids. Germline CDR1 SGHRS, CDR2 YFSETQ. CDR3 sequence reads: CASSLEGIYNEQFF. The CDR3 DNA reads TGCGCCAGCAGCTTGGAGGGCATCTACAATGAGCAGTTCTTC.

The chain uses TRBV9 and TRBJ2-1, with a weak D call TRBD1 (5 bases). Germline CDR1 SGDLS, CDR2 YYNGEE. CDR3 size: 16 residues. V was pared by 5 bases and J by 6 bases, with 21 bases between. The CDR3 sequence: CASSNGAEVMVNEQFF. The CDR3 bases are TGTGCCAGCAGTAATGGGGCCGAGGTTATGGTCAATGAGCAGTTCTTC. The full variable domain, with the rest looked up from reference TRBV9 and TRBJ2-1, is DSGVTQTPKHLITATGQRVTLRCSPRSGDLSVYWYQQSLDQGLQFLIQYYNGEERAKGNILERFSAQQFPDLHSELNLSSLELGDSALYFCASSNGAEVMVNEQFFGPGTRLTVL.

The chain recombines TRBV19 with TRBJ1-2; D not certain. CDR1 is LNHDA and CDR2 is SQIVND in the germline V gene (reference sequence). The CDR3 extends over 14 amino acids. The V and J ends lost 7 bases and 0 bases respectively, with 12 bases between them. For the CDR3, the DNA is TGTGCCAGTACTCCCCGACCGGCTAACTATGGCTACACCTTC. It codes for CASTPRPANYGYTF.